The next 24 T cell receptor beta chains were all read from a single sample in a study of identical twins. TCRdb passed the 5' RACE reads through MiXCR, listing each CDR3 protein once. The table records over 500,000 distinct CDR3 sequences, approximately 22% of them present only once. These data also featured in a second study, about T cells expressing NK-cell markers.

What was sequenced was CD4+ T cells sorted from blood. The source of these receptors is a woman aged 18 to 35 in good health.

The sample holds a few counts of this clonotype. The chain links TRBV10-3 to TRBJ2-3; 13 bases line up with TRBD2. With 2 bases clipped from V and 3 bases from J, the junction kept 2 bases outside the gene matches. CDR3 size: 16 residues. The germline CDR1 and CDR2 sequences are ENHRY and SYGVKD. Here the CDR3 reads CAISERTSGGTDTQYF. In nucleotides, the CDR3 is TGTGCCATCAGTGAGCGGACTAGCGGGGGAACAGATACGCAGTATTTT.

The V gene is TRBV11-2, the J gene TRBJ2-1; 10 bases agree with TRBD2. The CDR3 spans 20 residues. Germline values: CDR1 SGHAT, CDR2 FQNNGV. The trim removed 4 bases at V and 4 bases at J, leaving 19 bases unmatched. The CDR3 spells CASSSRSALYEREGYNEQFF. Written as DNA, the CDR3 is TGTGCCAGCAGCTCGCGATCCGCCCTATATGAGCGGGAGGGTTACAATGAGCAGTTCTTC.

This clonotype occurred many times. The CDR3 here is CAWNGAGGWSSYNEQFF. CDR3 in DNA: TGTGCCTGGAACGGAGCGGGAGGGTGGTCCTCCTACAATGAGCAGTTCTTC. This chain joins TRBV30 and TRBJ2-1; TRBD2 aligns across 10 bases. The V and J ends lost 4 bases and 0 bases, in that order; junction bases with no gene match: 9. This CDR3 spans 17 amino acids. Germline lookup yields CDR1 GTSNPN and CDR2 SVGIG (reference sequence).

This clonotype was seen many times. One junction end disagrees with the germline gene, perhaps due to a read error. V usage is TRBV5-1 and J usage is TRBJ2-7; perhaps TRBD1 as D (5 bases). CDR1 and CDR2 from the germline V gene are SGHRS and YFSETQ. CDR3 length equals 11 residues. This chain's CDR3 is CASSDSYEQYF. Written as DNA, the CDR3 is TGTGCCAGCAGTGACAGCTACGAGCAGTACTTC.

V usage is TRBV4-3 and J usage is TRBJ2-3; 10 positions match TRBD2. Germline CDR1 reads LGHNA; CDR2 reads YSLEER. The CDR3 contains 16 residues. V trimming: 0 bases; J trimming: 4 bases; junction bases outside the gene matches: 4. CDR3 sequence reads: CASSQETSGIADTQYF. The CDR3 nucleotides read TGCGCCAGCAGCCAAGAAACTAGCGGGATCGCAGATACGCAGTATTTT.

A word on this clonotype: One end of the junction fails to match germline, which may point to a read error. The J gene is TRBJ2-1, the V gene TRBV3-1; a possible D gene is TRBD2 (5 bases). Germline CDR1 LGHDT, CDR2 YNNKEL (reference sequence). The CDR3 loop spans 10 amino acids. In DNA, the CDR3 is TGTGCCAGCAGCCAACTAGCCATACTCTTC. Amino acid sequence: CASSQLAILF.

The chain combines TRBV6-1 with TRBJ1-2; tentative D call: TRBD1 (5 bases). Looked up from germline, CDR1 is MNHNS and CDR2 is SASEGT. There are 14 residues in the CDR3. Trimming stripped 7 bases from V and 2 bases from J, with 14 bases between. CDR3 DNA: TGTGCCAGCATCCCTATGTCAGGGAACTATGGCTACACCTTC. Translating gives CASIPMSGNYGYTF.

The V gene is TRBV5-1, the J gene TRBJ2-6; D is unresolved. The CDR3 length is 16 residues. Germline V lookup: CDR1 SGHRS, CDR2 YFSETQ. The V and J ends lost 0 bases and 0 bases respectively, with 7 bases between them. This chain's CDR3 is CASSLAGSSGANVLTF. CDR3 bases: TGCGCCAGCAGCTTGGCGGGTTCCTCTGGGGCCAACGTCCTGACTTTC.

This clonotype was counted between two and nine times. The chain carries TRBV5-1 and TRBJ2-5; tentatively, D is TRBD2 (5 bases). With 3 bases removed from V and 3 bases from J, the gap between germline ends came to 12 bases. The CDR3 loop spans 14 amino acids. The V gene's germline CDR1 is SGHRS and CDR2 YFSETQ. The CDR3 nucleotides are TGCGCCAGCAGCTCGGGGTTTCCAGAAGAGACCCAGTACTTC. Its protein is CASSSGFPEETQYF. Combining the CDR3 with reference TRBV5-1 and TRBJ2-5 gives the whole variable domain KAGVTQTPRYLIKTRGQQVTLSCSPISGHRSVSWYQQTPGQGLQFLFEYFSETQRNKGNFPGRFSGRQFSNSRSEMNVSTLELGDSALYLCASSSGFPEETQYFGPGTRLLVL.

This clonotype is a singleton in its sample. CDR3 loop: CASSQIASSYNEQFF. The CDR3 DNA reads as TGTGCCAGCAGCCAGATCGCCAGCTCCTACAATGAGCAGTTCTTC. The chain recombines TRBV7-9 with TRBJ2-1; D unresolved. The CDR3 is made up of 15 amino acids. CDR1 SEHNR and CDR2 FQNEAQ come from the germline V gene (reference sequence). Trimming took 5 bases from V and 0 from J, leaving 11 bases between them. Complete variable domain (other parts from reference TRBV7-9 and TRBJ2-1): DTGVSQNPRHKITKRGQNVTFRCDPISEHNRLYWYRQTLGQGPEFLTYFQNEAQLEKSRLLSDRFSAERPKGSFSTLEIQRTEQGDSAMYLCASSQIASSYNEQFFGPGTRLTVL.

This clonotype was seen only once. V is TRBV4-1 and J is TRBJ1-1; no firm D call. The CDR3 runs 15 residues. V was cut by 4 bases and J by 2 bases, with 14 bases left in between. Germline values: CDR1 MGHRA, CDR2 YSYEKL. In DNA form, the CDR3 reads TGCGCCAGCAGCCCCGGAGTTAGATATAACACTGAAGCTTTCTTT. Encoded protein: CASSPGVRYNTEAFF.

This clonotype was counted a few times. The chain combines TRBV6-2 or TRBV6-3 with TRBJ2-1; TRBD2 matches 8 bases. The germline V gene has CDR1 MNHEY and CDR2 SVGEGT. Trimming at V came to 7 bases and at J to 7 bases, leaving 15 bases not matched to a gene. This CDR3 comprises 16 residues. CDR3 coding DNA: TGTGCCAGCAACGAGGTCGGACTAGCTCCCCTAAATGAGCAGTTCTTC. Its translation is CASNEVGLAPLNEQFF.

The chain combines TRBV3-1 with TRBJ1-2; 11 bases map to TRBD1. The CDR3 sequence is 15 residues long. Trimming at V came to 2 bases and at J to 4 bases, leaving 3 bases not matched to a gene. Germline assignment: CDR1 LGHDT and CDR2 YNNKEL (reference sequence). The CDR3 nucleotides are TGTGCCAGCAGCCAATGGACAGGGGGCGGCTATGGCTACACCTTC. It encodes CASSQWTGGGYGYTF.

This chain joins TRBV3-1 and TRBJ1-2; no reliable D call. Germline lookup yields CDR1 LGHDT and CDR2 YNNKEL (reference sequence). The CDR3 contains 13 residues. Trimming pared 3 bases from V and 8 bases from J, leaving 13 bases between. This chain's CDR3 is CASSQSVYFGYTF. CDR3 in DNA: TGTGCCAGCAGCCAGAGTGTTTACTTCGGCTACACCTTC.

In its sample, this clonotype was seen a few times. The chain employs TRBV14 and TRBJ1-4, with D uncertain. Germline CDR1 reads SGHDN; CDR2 reads FVKESK. The V and J ends lost 1 base and 6 bases respectively, with 3 bases between them. The CDR3 spans 12 residues. CDR3 sequence reads: CASSQVDEKLFF. In DNA form, the CDR3 reads TGTGCCAGCAGCCAAGTGGATGAAAAACTGTTTTTT.

The chain carries TRBV7-2 and TRBJ1-5, with D tentatively TRBD1 (5 bases). CDR3 length equals 16 residues. V lost 5 bases and J lost 2, with 16 bases in between. Germline assignment: CDR1 SGHTA and CDR2 FQGNSA. DNA of the CDR3: TGTGCCAGCAGCCCGCCTGGGGGAGGGGGCAATCAGCCCCAGCATTTT. This encodes CASSPPGGGGNQPQHF.

This chain connects TRBV11-2 to TRBJ2-2; D is unresolved. The CDR3 extends over 12 amino acids. Germline V gene sequence: CDR1 SGHAT, CDR2 FQNNGV. Deletions cut 2 bases from V and 9 bases from J, with 7 bases between. The CDR3 spells CASSLLLRELFF. CDR3 nucleotides: TGTGCCAGCAGCTTACTTCTGAGGGAGCTGTTTTTT.

The rearrangement links TRBV28 to TRBJ2-7, with D unresolved. The CDR3 contains 15 residues. V lost 5 bases and J lost 5, with 19 bases in between. Germline lookup yields CDR1 MDHEN and CDR2 SYDVKM. The chain's CDR3 is CASSLTSDRGDEQYF. Here the CDR3 DNA reads TGTGCCAGCAGTCTGACCAGTGACCGTGGGGACGAGCAGTACTTC. Based on the CDR3 plus reference TRBV28 and TRBJ2-7, the full variable domain is DVKVTQSSRYLVKRTGEKVFLECVQDMDHENMFWYRQDPGLGLRLIYFSYDVKMKEKGDIPEGYSVSREKKERFSLILESASTNQTSMYLCASSLTSDRGDEQYFGPGTRLTVT.

This clonotype has just a few counts. This chain joins TRBV10-3 and TRBJ2-7; no clear D gene. CDR3 length equals 12 residues. V shed 7 bases and J shed 5 bases, with 12 bases lying between them. Per germline, CDR1 ENHRY and CDR2 SYGVKD. The CDR3, as DNA: TGTGCCATCATTCTAACACGGGACGAGCAGTACTTC. It codes for CAIILTRDEQYF.

This clonotype was observed a handful of times. This chain joins TRBV7-3 and TRBJ2-1; D is perhaps TRBD2 (5 bases). Germline values: CDR1 SGHTA, CDR2 FQGTGA. The CDR3 loop spans 13 amino acids. The V gene lost 4 bases and the J gene lost 7 bases, with 11 bases spanning the gap. The CDR3 region has the DNA TGTGCCAGCAGCTCCGGGATAGGGAATGAGCAGTTCTTC. As protein: CASSSGIGNEQFF.

This chain uses TRBV19 with TRBJ1-1; 8 nucleotides agree with TRBD1. With V trimmed by 9 bases and J by 1 base, 4 bases remained unmatched. The CDR3 sequence is 13 residues long. Germline V gene data show CDR1 as LNHDA and CDR2 as SQIVND (reference sequence). The CDR3 nucleotides read TGTGCCAGCACTGACAGGGGGAACACTGAAGCTTTCTTT. As protein: CASTDRGNTEAFF.

This clonotype has only a few counts. The chain links TRBV7-2 to TRBJ2-7, with no clear D. V lost 3 bases, J lost 3 bases, and 9 bases lay in between. Germline values: CDR1 SGHTA, CDR2 FQGNSA. This CDR3 has 13 residues. Here the CDR3 reads CASSLAFNYEQYF. CDR3 nucleotide sequence: TGTGCCAGCAGCTTGGCCTTCAACTACGAGCAGTACTTC.

This clonotype came up a few times. The chain joins TRBV7-2 to TRBJ2-1; D uncertain. Trimming took off 4 bases at V and 4 bases at J, with 14 bases between the two ends. From germline, CDR1 is SGHTA and CDR2 FQGNSA. CDR3 size: 15 residues. The CDR3 sequence: CASSYRGVPYNEQFF. DNA of the CDR3: TGTGCCAGCAGCTATCGCGGTGTCCCATACAATGAGCAGTTCTTC.

This clonotype came up a few times. The rearrangement links TRBV5-1 to TRBJ2-3; 8 bases are a match to TRBD1. V lost 4 bases to trimming and J lost 5 bases; unmatched junction nucleotides: 6. The germline gives CDR1 SGHRS, CDR2 YFSETQ. This CDR3 comprises 14 residues. The CDR3 region has the DNA TGCGCCAGCAGCAAGGACAGGGCAGGAGATACGCAGTATTTT. As protein: CASSKDRAGDTQYF.